A selection of T cell receptor beta chains follows, all from one sample in a study of T cells in Graves' hyperthyroidism and ophthalmopathy. TCRdb fed the multiplex PCR reads into MiXCR, producing one record per CDR3 protein. The sample contains under 400,000 distinct CDR3 sequences, over 15% of which appear only once. Sample: blood. These receptors all stem from a woman aged 40 to 49 with Graves' ophthalmopathy. Each CDR3 is given with its conserved first and last residue. A D gene is named only where the DNA matches it firmly. Some rows mark clone size as missing; the rest say once, few, many or name a class of expanded clone.

j_gene | v_gene | abundance | d_gene | CDR3aa | CDR3nt
TRBJ1-1 | TRBV30 | many | . | CAWSMWGGRDPEAFF | TGTGCCTGGAGTATGTGGGGGGGCCGGGACCCTGAAGCTTTCTTT
TRBJ2-7 | TRBV27 | many | . | CASSYELRPSYEQYF | TGTGCCAGCAGTTACGAGCTCAGACCCTCCTACGAGCAGTACTTC
TRBJ1-1 | TRBV28 | . | . | CAIEDMNTEAFF | TGTGCCATCGAAGACATGAACACTGAAGCTTTCTTT
TRBJ2-7 | TRBV28 | . | . | CASSYVGGSSYEQYF | TGTGCCAGCAGCTACGTAGGCGGCAGCTCCTACGAGCAGTACTTC
TRBJ2-5 | TRBV10-3 | many | . | CAISESGGALVQETQYF | TGTGCCATCAGTGAGTCGGGGGGGGCGTTAGTCCAAGAGACCCAGTACTTC
TRBJ2-5 | TRBV11-2 | . | . | CASSLDGRGQETQYF | TGTGCCAGCAGCTTAGATGGAAGGGGCCAAGAGACCCAGTACTTC
TRBJ2-7 | TRBV9 | few | . | CASSPPGTHSYEQYF | TGTGCCAGCAGCCCCCCCGGGACTCACTCCTACGAGCAGTACTTC
TRBJ2-2 | TRBV12-3/TRBV12-4 | many | TRBD2 | CASSPPRTSGSLEELFF | TGTGCCAGCAGTCCCCCCCGGACTAGCGGGAGTCTAGAGGAGCTGTTTTTT
TRBJ1-4 | TRBV7-9 | few | TRBD1 | CASSPRTGRLFF | TGTGCCAGCAGCCCCCGGACAGGGAGACTGTTTTTT
TRBJ2-6 | TRBV3-1 | few | . | CASSQVFGPGANVLTF | TGTGCCAGCAGCCAAGTTTTCGGTCCTGGGGCCAACGTCCTGACTTTC
TRBJ2-5 | TRBV7-6 | medium-sized | . | CASSLVGLSLRETQYF | TGTGCCAGCAGCTTAGTCGGTCTTAGCTTGAGGGAGACCCAGTACTTC
TRBJ2-7 | TRBV12-3/TRBV12-4 | many | . | CASSLALSGELYEQYF | TGTGCCAGCAGTTTAGCGTTATCCGGGGAGCTTTACGAGCAGTACTTC
TRBJ2-7 | TRBV7-2 | . | . | CASSLWAMGEQYF | TGTGCCAGCAGCTTATGGGCGATGGGCGAGCAGTACTTC
TRBJ1-1 | TRBV12-3/TRBV12-4 | . | . | CASTKKAAANTEAFF | TGTGCCAGCACCAAGAAGGCGGCCGCAAACACTGAAGCTTTCTTT
TRBJ1-2 | TRBV20-1 | many | . | CSARDFKRTDSPNYGYTF | TGCAGTGCTAGAGATTTTAAGCGGACAGATTCGCCTAACTATGGCTACACCTTC
TRBJ1-2 | TRBV7-9 | many | TRBD1 | CASSLDRGSGYTF | TGTGCCAGCAGCTTAGACAGGGGGAGCGGCTACACCTTC
TRBJ1-5 | TRBV28 | many | TRBD1 | CASSTRTGGIQPQHF | TGTGCCAGCAGTACCCGAACAGGGGGGATTCAGCCCCAGCATTTT
TRBJ2-2 | TRBV27 | many | . | CASSLSWAGSGELFF | TGTGCCAGCAGTTTATCGTGGGCCGGTTCGGGGGAGCTGTTTTTT
TRBJ1-2 | TRBV29-1 | many | TRBD1 | CSVGQGPYGYTF | TGCAGCGTCGGACAGGGTCCCTATGGCTACACCTTC
TRBJ1-2 | TRBV6-4 | . | . | CASTRDYYGYTF | TGTGCCAGCACCCGAGACTATTATGGCTACACCTTC
TRBJ1-2 | TRBV20-1 | many | TRBD1 | CSAAGTGNYGYTF | TGCAGTGCTGCCGGGACAGGGAACTATGGCTACACCTTC
TRBJ1-5 | TRBV27 | . | . | CASSLTGSPYSNQPQHF | TGTGCCAGCAGTTTAACAGGGAGTCCATATAGCAATCAGCCCCAGCATTTT
TRBJ2-2 | TRBV30 | many | TRBD2 | CAWRGRESTGELFF | TGTGCCTGGAGGGGGCGGGAGAGCACCGGGGAGCTGTTTTTT
TRBJ2-7 | TRBV27 | many | TRBD2 | CASSWKSGRTYEQYF | TGTGCCAGCAGTTGGAAAAGCGGGAGAACCTACGAGCAGTACTTC
TRBJ2-5 | TRBV5-1 | . | TRBD1 | CATRELQRGQHQETQYF | TGCGCCACCAGGGAATTACAACGGGGACAGCACCAAGAGACCCAGTACTTC
TRBJ1-1 | TRBV19 | many | . | CASSRSGYTEAFF | TGTGCCAGTAGTCGGAGCGGGTACACTGAAGCTTTCTTT
TRBJ1-3 | TRBV6-1 | . | . | CASTVGSGNTIYF | TGTGCCAGCACCGTGGGCTCTGGAAACACCATATATTTT
TRBJ1-1 | TRBV5-4 | many | . | CASSPPNGQAEAFF | TGTGCCAGCAGCCCCCCAAATGGCCAGGCTGAAGCTTTCTTT
TRBJ2-6 | TRBV5-1 | . | TRBD1 | CASSQSGTGYSGANVLTF | TGCGCCAGCAGCCAATCCGGGACAGGGTACTCTGGGGCCAACGTCCTGACTTTC
TRBJ2-7 | TRBV20-1 | many | TRBD2 | CSASQGTSGASLYEQYF | TGCAGTGCTAGCCAAGGGACTAGCGGGGCATCGTTATACGAGCAGTACTTC
TRBJ2-2 | TRBV2 | many | TRBD1 | CARGGQGSKTGELFF | TGTGCCCGAGGAGGACAGGGGAGTAAGACCGGGGAGCTGTTTTTT